These 26 T cell receptor beta chains share one sample of origin, sequenced in a study of shared clonotypes between healthy human individuals. TCRdb keeps only in-frame clones here, not all; method: immunoSEQ multiplex PCR. The repertoire holds approximately 2,300,000 clones, with 80% to 95% as singletons. The source material was naive CD4+ T cells from PBMCs. The subset here: CD45RA+ positively selected. These TCRs come from a man younger than 35 in good health. Some clones in this sample may be carry-over from other donors' samples.

The chain links TRBV5-8 to TRBJ1-5, with D possibly being TRBD1 (5 bases). The germline V and J ends were trimmed by 4 bases and 2 bases, with 16 bases remaining between them. In germline, CDR1 is SGHTS, CDR2 YDEGEE. The CDR3 contains 16 residues. Here the CDR3 reads CASSLTRAYRNQPQHF. The CDR3 DNA follows: TGTGCCAGCAGCCTGACCAGGGCGTACCGCAATCAGCCCCAGCATTTT.

The chain has TRBV6-1 and TRBJ2-7; tentative D call: TRBD1 (5 bases). The CDR3 sequence is 15 residues long. V lost 2 bases and J 5 bases, leaving 16 bases between the germline ends. Germline V lookup: CDR1 MNHNS, CDR2 SASEGT. CDR3 in DNA: TGTGCCAGCAGTGAACCTGGGTACAGGCTCCACGAGCAGTACTTC. Its protein product is CASSEPGYRLHEQYF.

J is TRBJ1-1 and V is TRBV7-8; D is unclear. The CDR3 totals 14 residues. The germline CDR1 and CDR2 sequences are SGHVS and FQNEAQ. V dropped 1 base and J dropped 7 bases, with 13 bases sitting between them. The CDR3 is CASSLELRDLEAFF. The CDR3 DNA reads TGTGCCAGCAGCTTAGAGTTAAGGGATCTTGAAGCTTTCTTT.

Of note for this clone: Other DNA sequences in this sample translate to the same CDR3. CDR3 loop: CASSLEAGQETQYF. The CDR3 DNA sequence: TGCGCCAGCAGCTTGGAAGCGGGACAAGAGACCCAGTACTTC. V and J are TRBV5-1 and TRBJ2-5; 7 positions agree with TRBD2. The V and J ends lost 0 bases and 2 bases, in that order; junction bases with no gene match: 1. The germline gives CDR1 SGHRS, CDR2 YFSETQ. The CDR3 is 14 amino acids.

The rearrangement joins TRBV28 to TRBJ2-3; maybe TRBD1 (5 bases). V lost 7 bases, J lost 7 bases, and 15 bases lay in between. Germline V CDR1 and CDR2: MDHEN, SYDVKM. There are 13 residues in the CDR3. The CDR3 spells CASNQAGNNTQYF. CDR3 coding DNA: TGTGCCAGCAACCAGGCAGGGAATAATACGCAGTATTTT.

This CDR3 is CARGARYLGYTF. The DNA of the CDR3 is TGTGCCCGGGGGGCGCGGTATCTTGGCTACACCTTC. J is TRBJ1-2 and V is TRBV30; D is perhaps TRBD1 (6 bases). Deletions cut 8 bases from V and 7 bases from J, with 17 bases between. Per germline, CDR1 GTSNPN and CDR2 SVGIG (reference sequence). The CDR3 runs 12 residues.

The chain uses TRBV7-8 and TRBJ2-1, with 15 bases that match TRBD2. With 4 bases clipped from V and 13 bases from J, the junction kept 8 bases outside the gene matches. Per germline, CDR1 SGHVS and CDR2 FQNEAQ. This CDR3 has 15 residues. The CDR3: CASSSRGLAGGNQFF. For the CDR3, the DNA is TGTGCCAGCAGCTCGCGAGGACTAGCGGGGGGGAACCAGTTCTTC.

The V and J genes are TRBV5-1 and TRBJ2-3; TRBD1 might be the D (5 bases). Germline CDR1 is SGHRS and CDR2 is YFSETQ. This CDR3 comprises 14 residues. V was pared by 7 bases and J by 2 bases, with 14 bases between. The CDR3, as DNA: TGCGCCAGCGGCCCGACAGCAAACACAGATACGCAGTATTTT. It specifies CASGPTANTDTQYF. Based on the CDR3 plus reference TRBV5-1 and TRBJ2-3, the full variable domain is KAGVTQTPRYLIKTRGQQVTLSCSPISGHRSVSWYQQTPGQGLQFLFEYFSETQRNKGNFPGRFSGRQFSNSRSEMNVSTLELGDSALYLCASGPTANTDTQYFGPGTRLTVL.

The rearrangement joins TRBV5-4 to TRBJ2-7; D tentatively fits TRBD1 or TRBD2 (6 bases each). The CDR3 runs 14 residues. Trimming shortened V by 2 bases and J by 6 bases, and 15 bases separated the two germline ends. Germline V gene sequence: CDR1 SGHNT, CDR2 YYREEE (reference sequence). The CDR3 here is CASSLVPGAGEQYF. The CDR3, as DNA: TGTGCCAGCAGCTTAGTGCCGGGGGCGGGCGAGCAGTACTTC. Full variable domain (rest looked up from reference TRBV5-4 and TRBJ2-7): ETGVTQSPTHLIKTRGQQVTLRCSSQSGHNTVSWYQQALGQGPQFIFQYYREEENGRGNFPPRFSGLQFPNYSSELNVNALELDDSALYLCASSLVPGAGEQYFGPGTRLTVT.

V gene TRBV28 combines with J gene TRBJ2-7; D is perhaps TRBD2 (6 bases). This CDR3 is built from 13 residues. The germline CDR1 and CDR2 sequences are MDHEN and SYDVKM. V was trimmed by 10 bases and J by 0 bases, leaving 13 bases between them. The DNA for the CDR3 is TGTGCCACCCAGAGGACTAACTCCTACGAGCAGTACTTC. Protein product: CATQRTNSYEQYF.

The chain couples TRBV28 to TRBJ2-7; TRBD2 matches 12 bases. The germline gives CDR1 MDHEN, CDR2 SYDVKM. The CDR3 runs to 16 residues. With V trimmed by 3 bases and J by 0 bases, 3 bases remained unmatched. CDR3 DNA sequence: TGTGCCAGCAGTTTGGTGGGACTAGCGGGCTCCTACGAGCAGTACTTC. Amino acid sequence: CASSLVGLAGSYEQYF.

This rearrangement joins TRBV16 to TRBJ1-4; D is uncertain. Per germline, CDR1 KGHSY and CDR2 FQNENV. The V end lost 8 bases, the J end lost 7 bases, and 17 bases lay between the germline ends. This CDR3 contains 14 residues. CDR3 in amino acids: CASSIAGRGEKLFF. Here the CDR3 DNA reads TGTGCCAGCTCCATCGCCGGTCGGGGTGAAAAACTGTTTTTT. The full variable domain, with the rest looked up from reference TRBV16 and TRBJ1-4, is GEEVAQTPKHLVRGEGQKAKLYCAPIKGHSYVFWYQQVLKNEFKFLISFQNENVFDETGMPKERFSAKCLPNSPCSLEIQATKLEDSAVYFCASSIAGRGEKLFFGSGTQLSVL.

J is TRBJ1-1 and V is TRBV5-1; the D is unclear. The germline V gene has CDR1 SGHRS and CDR2 YFSETQ. Trimming took off 3 bases at V and 1 base at J, with 16 bases between the two ends. The CDR3 is made up of 16 amino acids. CDR3 nucleotides: TGCGCCAGCAGCTCCGTTCAGGCGGTGAAGAACACTGAAGCTTTCTTT. It yields the protein CASSSVQAVKNTEAFF. Using reference TRBV5-1 and TRBJ1-1 for the parts outside the CDR3, the full variable domain is KAGVTQTPRYLIKTRGQQVTLSCSPISGHRSVSWYQQTPGQGLQFLFEYFSETQRNKGNFPGRFSGRQFSNSRSEMNVSTLELGDSALYLCASSSVQAVKNTEAFFGQGTRLTVV.

This rearrangement joins TRBV6-4 to TRBJ2-7, with 9 bases fitting TRBD1. Germline lookup yields CDR1 MRHNA and CDR2 SNTAGT. V trimming: 4 bases; J trimming: 7 bases; junction bases outside the gene matches: 5. The CDR3 loop spans 13 amino acids. CDR3 nucleotide sequence: TGTGCCAGCAGTGTAGGGACAGGGTATGAGCAGTACTTC. Protein: CASSVGTGYEQYF.

The J gene is TRBJ1-1, the V gene TRBV19, with 8 bases identical to TRBD1. V lost 2 bases and J lost 0; bases outside the gene matches: 8. This CDR3 comprises 17 residues. Germline CDR1 reads LNHDA; CDR2 reads SQIVND (reference sequence). CDR3 protein: CASSILTRGLMNTEAFF. The CDR3 bases are TGTGCCAGTAGTATACTTACCAGGGGGCTCATGAACACTGAAGCTTTCTTT.

The J gene is TRBJ2-1, the V gene TRBV6-6; D might be TRBD2 (6 bases). V shed 5 bases and J shed 5 bases, with 16 bases lying between them. The CDR3 is 15 amino acids. CDR1 and CDR2 (germline): MNHNY, SVGAGI (reference sequence). CDR3 in DNA: TGTGCCAGCAGTCGACAGCGGGCGGGCCACAATGAGCAGTTCTTC. This encodes CASSRQRAGHNEQFF.

This chain links TRBV10-3 with TRBJ2-2; D may be TRBD1 or TRBD2 (6 bases each). The CDR3 loop spans 15 amino acids. Trimming cost V 10 bases and J 1 base, with 16 bases left between them. Germline CDR1 reads ENHRY; CDR2 reads SYGVKD. The CDR3 region is CATAGGGRNTGELFF. The CDR3 DNA follows: TGTGCCACCGCTGGAGGGGGTCGGAACACCGGGGAGCTGTTTTTT.

With respect to this clone: This same CDR3 is encoded by further DNA sequences in the sample. The chain's CDR3 is CASSGQGIDEQYF. CDR3 in DNA: TGTGCCAGCAGTGGACAGGGTATCGACGAGCAGTACTTC. The V call is TRBV2, the J call TRBJ2-7; TRBD1 matches 7 bases. V shed 4 bases and J 5 bases; nucleotides not matched to a gene: 5. Germline-derived CDR1 and CDR2 are SNHLY and FYNNEI. This CDR3 has 13 amino acids.

The V call is TRBV5-6, the J call TRBJ1-2; no definite D call. Germline V gives CDR1 SGHDT, CDR2 YYEEEE. V lost 3 bases to trimming and J lost 5 bases, with 8 bases between them. The CDR3 is 12 residues long. The CDR3 DNA follows: TGTGCCAGCAGCTCCCGTCCGTATGGCTACACCTTC. It codes for CASSSRPYGYTF.

Of note for this clone: The same CDR3 can be traced to other DNA sequences in this sample. This sequence joins TRBV28 and TRBJ1-5; no clear D gene. The V end was cut by 1 base, the J end by 4 bases, with 5 bases between. This CDR3 contains 13 residues. Looked up from germline, CDR1 is MDHEN and CDR2 is SYDVKM. The CDR3 loop is CASSLLENQPQHF. The CDR3 DNA sequence: TGTGCCAGCAGTTTATTGGAGAATCAGCCCCAGCATTTT. Together with reference TRBV28 and TRBJ1-5, the CDR3 gives the full variable domain: DVKVTQSSRYLVKRTGEKVFLECVQDMDHENMFWYRQDPGLGLRLIYFSYDVKMKEKGDIPEGYSVSREKKERFSLILESASTNQTSMYLCASSLLENQPQHFGDGTRLSIL.

The table lists this clone with a count of one. The gene calls are TRBV4-3 and TRBJ2-7; D might be TRBD2 (5 bases). CDR1 LGHNA and CDR2 YSLEER come from the germline V gene. Trimming took off 2 bases at V and 6 bases at J, with 17 bases between the two ends. The CDR3 extends over 15 amino acids. The CDR3, as DNA: TGCGCCAGCAGCCAACGGAGCGGCGTCGGCTCCGAGCAGTACTTC. Translating gives CASSQRSGVGSEQYF.

The chain links TRBV5-1 to TRBJ2-7; D could derive from TRBD1 or TRBD2 (5 bases each). Looked up from germline, CDR1 is SGHRS and CDR2 is YFSETQ. The CDR3 has 16 residues. V was shortened by 4 bases and J by 0 bases, with 17 bases between the two germline ends. The chain's CDR3 is CASSPGAIGVSYEQYF. The DNA of the CDR3 is TGCGCCAGCAGCCCCGGGGCGATAGGCGTCTCCTACGAGCAGTACTTC.

This chain uses TRBV21-1 with TRBJ1-4. TRBV21-1 has pseudogene status. The CDR3 runs to 19 residues. In nucleotides, the CDR3 is TGTGCCAGCAGCACCGGTGTGGGACCGAAATGTTGGGTTAATGAAAAACTGTTTTTT. Amino acid sequence: CASSTGVGPKCWVNEKLFF.

The rearrangement links TRBV4-3 to TRBJ1-5; 7 positions match TRBD1. The J segment lost 5 bases and the V segment lost 3 bases, leaving 1 base of the junction unmatched. The CDR3 covers 13 residues. Per the germline V gene, CDR1 is LGHNA and CDR2 is YSLEER. The DNA for the CDR3 is TGCGCCAGCAGCCAGGACAGGCATCAGCCCCAGCATTTT. Amino acids: CASSQDRHQPQHF.

The chain links TRBV5-8 to TRBJ2-4; D is unresolved. V lost 0 bases, J lost 2 bases, and 12 bases lay in between. The CDR3 is 16 amino acids. Germline-derived CDR1 and CDR2 are SGHTS and YDEGEE. This chain's CDR3 is CASSLGRHGSKNIQYF. The CDR3, as DNA: TGTGCCAGCAGCTTGGGACGGCACGGGTCCAAAAACATTCAGTACTTC.

This clone was seen once. This chain uses TRBV6-4 with TRBJ2-5; D is perhaps TRBD1 (6 bases). The V and J ends lost 6 bases and 5 bases respectively, with 19 bases between them. This CDR3 is 15 amino acids long. CDR1 is MRHNA and CDR2 is SNTAGT in the germline V gene. CDR3 protein: CASSGRAGVGETQYF. DNA of the CDR3: TGTGCCAGCAGCGGTAGGGCAGGGGTCGGGGAGACCCAGTACTTC.